The rows below give T cell receptor beta chains drawn from one sample of a study of blood T cell repertoires in COVID-19. Sequenced by immunoSEQ multiplex PCR; TCRdb stores in-frame clones only, minus some. The sample shows 350,000 or so clones, 65% to 90% of them seen only once. The sequenced sample consisted of PBMCs or T cells enriched from blood (not recorded which). These receptors came from a woman between 40 and 50 years old with acute COVID-19. The CDR3 runs from the conserved cysteine through the conserved F or W. Each record gives: V gene, CDR3 length, clone size, D gene, J gene, CDR3 DNA, CDR3 protein. D genes are given only for firm matches. The size field is filled for only some rows; it gives once, few, many or a size class.

v_gene: TRBV18
len: 14
abundance: NA
d_gene: TRBD1
j_gene: TRBJ1-6
CDR3nt: TGTGCCAGCTCACCAGGACAGGCACATTCACCCCTCCACTTT
CDR3aa: CASSPGQAHSPLHF

v_gene: TRBV7-2
len: 13
abundance: NA
d_gene: NA
j_gene: TRBJ1-2
CDR3nt: TGTGCCAGCAGCTTAGGGCAGATCTATGGCTACACCTTC
CDR3aa: CASSLGQIYGYTF

v_gene: TRBV19
len: 15
abundance: NA
d_gene: NA
j_gene: TRBJ2-6
CDR3nt: TGTGCCAGTACCAGGCAGGCTTTCGGGGCCAACGTCCTGACTTTC
CDR3aa: CASTRQAFGANVLTF

v_gene: TRBV7-9
len: 15
abundance: NA
d_gene: TRBD1
j_gene: TRBJ1-5
CDR3nt: TGTGCCAGCAGCTTAGGGACAGGCTACGATCAGCCCCAGCATTTT
CDR3aa: CASSLGTGYDQPQHF

v_gene: TRBV7-9
len: 17
abundance: NA
d_gene: NA
j_gene: TRBJ1-1
CDR3nt: TGTGCCAGCAGCTACCGGTTCAGGACACCTGAAAGCACTGAAGCTTTCTTT
CDR3aa: CASSYRFRTPESTEAFF

v_gene: TRBV6-5
len: 11
abundance: NA
d_gene: NA
j_gene: TRBJ2-5
CDR3nt: TGTGCCAGCAGTTGGAGGGAGACCCAGTACTTC
CDR3aa: CASSWRETQYF

v_gene: TRBV9
len: 15
abundance: NA
d_gene: NA
j_gene: TRBJ2-5
CDR3nt: TGTGCCAGCAGCCCAGATTCCTGGGGCATGGCGACCCAGTACTTC
CDR3aa: CASSPDSWGMATQYF

v_gene: TRBV20-1
len: 15
abundance: NA
d_gene: NA
j_gene: TRBJ1-3
CDR3nt: TGCAGTGCTAGTCACCCGGGAAACTCTGGAAACACCATATATTTT
CDR3aa: CSASHPGNSGNTIYF

v_gene: TRBV9
len: 14
abundance: NA
d_gene: TRBD2
j_gene: TRBJ2-1
CDR3nt: TGTGCCAGCAGCGTAGAAGCGGGACGGGGTGAGCAGTTCTTC
CDR3aa: CASSVEAGRGEQFF

v_gene: TRBV19
len: 18
abundance: once
d_gene: TRBD2
j_gene: TRBJ2-3
CDR3nt: TGTGCCAGTAGTATACTAACAGCGGGAGTCGCTCACACAGATACGCAGTATTTT
CDR3aa: CASSILTAGVAHTDTQYF

v_gene: TRBV27
len: 17
abundance: few
d_gene: TRBD1
j_gene: TRBJ1-5
CDR3nt: TGTGCCAGCAGACGTACTCGGACAGGGGTTTTGTCTCAGCCCCAGCATTTT
CDR3aa: CASRRTRTGVLSQPQHF

v_gene: TRBV6-2/TRBV6-3
len: 17
abundance: NA
d_gene: TRBD2
j_gene: TRBJ2-1
CDR3nt: TGTGCCAGCAGTAAAGCGTATAGCGGGAGGGCCAGCGGTGAGCAGTTCTTC
CDR3aa: CASSKAYSGRASGEQFF

v_gene: TRBV20-1
len: 13
abundance: few
d_gene: NA
j_gene: TRBJ2-4
CDR3nt: TGCAGTGCTAGTTTGGACAAAAAGGGCATTCAGTACTTC
CDR3aa: CSASLDKKGIQYF

v_gene: TRBV7-6
len: 18
abundance: NA
d_gene: TRBD1
j_gene: TRBJ1-5
CDR3nt: TGTGCCAGCAGCTCGCCCGGGACAGGGGAAGGTGGCAATCAGCCCCAGCATTTT
CDR3aa: CASSSPGTGEGGNQPQHF

v_gene: TRBV7-9
len: 16
abundance: NA
d_gene: TRBD1
j_gene: TRBJ2-1
CDR3nt: TGTGCCAGCAGCACACAGGGGTCCCCTTCCTACAATGAGCAGTTCTTC
CDR3aa: CASSTQGSPSYNEQFF

v_gene: TRBV7-6
len: 14
abundance: NA
d_gene: NA
j_gene: TRBJ2-1
CDR3nt: TGTGCCAGCAGCGCAAGCGCGTCCTACAATGAGCAGTTCTTC
CDR3aa: CASSASASYNEQFF

v_gene: TRBV25-1
len: 13
abundance: NA
d_gene: NA
j_gene: TRBJ2-7
CDR3nt: TGTGCCAGCAGCCCGCAGATTTCCTACGAGCAGTACTTC
CDR3aa: CASSPQISYEQYF

v_gene: TRBV5-4
len: 15
abundance: NA
d_gene: TRBD1
j_gene: TRBJ2-4
CDR3nt: TGTGCCAGCAGCAGGACAGGGGGCTTAGGAAACATTCAGTACTTC
CDR3aa: CASSRTGGLGNIQYF

v_gene: TRBV5-4
len: 19
abundance: NA
d_gene: TRBD1
j_gene: TRBJ2-6
CDR3nt: TGTGCCAGCAGCTTGGGGACCGGGACAGGGCTCTCTGGGGCCAACGTCCTGACTTTC
CDR3aa: CASSLGTGTGLSGANVLTF

v_gene: TRBV25-1
len: 13
abundance: NA
d_gene: NA
j_gene: TRBJ2-7
CDR3nt: TGTGCCAGCAGTCCAGATTCCTCCTACGAGCAGTACTTC
CDR3aa: CASSPDSSYEQYF

v_gene: TRBV24-1
len: 16
abundance: NA
d_gene: TRBD2
j_gene: TRBJ2-7
CDR3nt: TGTGCCACCAGTGATTTCCTAGCGGGAAGGGAGGTCTCGCAGTACTTC
CDR3aa: CATSDFLAGREVSQYF

v_gene: TRBV4-3
len: 19
abundance: NA
d_gene: NA
j_gene: TRBJ2-2
CDR3nt: TGCGCCAGCAGCCAAGATGCTCTGAGGGCGGGGGCGCACACCGGGGAGCTGTTTTTT
CDR3aa: CASSQDALRAGAHTGELFF

v_gene: TRBV15
len: 15
abundance: once
d_gene: TRBD1
j_gene: TRBJ1-2
CDR3nt: TGTGCCACCAGCAGAGGACAGGGGGCCGGCTATGGCTACACCTTC
CDR3aa: CATSRGQGAGYGYTF

v_gene: TRBV19
len: 15
abundance: NA
d_gene: TRBD1
j_gene: TRBJ1-4
CDR3nt: TGTGCCAGTAGTACCCGTACCGGGACAGCCGAAAAACTGTTTTTT
CDR3aa: CASSTRTGTAEKLFF

v_gene: TRBV10-3
len: 11
abundance: NA
d_gene: NA
j_gene: TRBJ1-1
CDR3nt: TGTGCCATCAGTGAGGCGAAGAAAGCTTTCTTT
CDR3aa: CAISEAKKAFF

v_gene: TRBV5-1
len: 15
abundance: NA
d_gene: TRBD1
j_gene: TRBJ1-5
CDR3nt: TGCGCCAGCAGCTTGGCCGGACAGGGCGCTCAGCCCCAGCATTTT
CDR3aa: CASSLAGQGAQPQHF

v_gene: TRBV18
len: 17
abundance: NA
d_gene: NA
j_gene: TRBJ1-6
CDR3nt: TGTGCCAGCTCTCAAGGGGTAGGGAACTCCTATAATTCACCCCTCCACTTT
CDR3aa: CASSQGVGNSYNSPLHF

v_gene: TRBV6-5
len: 14
abundance: NA
d_gene: NA
j_gene: TRBJ2-5
CDR3nt: TGTGCCAGCAGGGGGAGCGGTCGCCAAGAGACCCAGTACTTC
CDR3aa: CASRGSGRQETQYF

v_gene: TRBV5-6
len: 17
abundance: NA
d_gene: NA
j_gene: TRBJ2-7
CDR3nt: TGTGCCAGCAGCTTGGTGTGGGAAGGACAACGAACCTACGAGCAGTACTTC
CDR3aa: CASSLVWEGQRTYEQYF

v_gene: TRBV11-2
len: 14
abundance: NA
d_gene: TRBD2
j_gene: TRBJ2-7
CDR3nt: TGTGCCAGCAGTCGTAGCGGGGGTGTATACGAGCAGTACTTC
CDR3aa: CASSRSGGVYEQYF

v_gene: TRBV18
len: 14
abundance: NA
d_gene: TRBD1
j_gene: TRBJ1-4
CDR3nt: TGTGCCAGCTCACAGGGGGCAGGGGCTGAAAAACTGTTTTTT
CDR3aa: CASSQGAGAEKLFF

v_gene: TRBV7-9
len: 11
abundance: once
d_gene: NA
j_gene: TRBJ2-7
CDR3nt: TGTGCCAGCAGCCAATTTACAGAGCAGTACTTC
CDR3aa: CASSQFTEQYF

v_gene: TRBV28
len: 16
abundance: NA
d_gene: TRBD2
j_gene: TRBJ2-1
CDR3nt: TGTGCCAGCAGCGTGGGACTAGCGGGAGGGTACAATGAGCAGTTCTTC
CDR3aa: CASSVGLAGGYNEQFF

v_gene: TRBV19
len: 13
abundance: NA
d_gene: TRBD2
j_gene: TRBJ2-1
CDR3nt: TGTGCCAGTGCAGCGGGGTCCTACAATGAGCAGTTCTTC
CDR3aa: CASAAGSYNEQFF

v_gene: TRBV7-8
len: 15
abundance: NA
d_gene: NA
j_gene: TRBJ2-7
CDR3nt: TGTGCCAGCAGCTTCTTCGGATTTGGGGAGAGCGAGCAGTACTTC
CDR3aa: CASSFFGFGESEQYF

v_gene: TRBV6-5
len: 15
abundance: NA
d_gene: NA
j_gene: TRBJ1-2
CDR3nt: TGTGCCAGCAGGGCGCCGGCCGGAGACTCTGATGGCTACACCTTC
CDR3aa: CASRAPAGDSDGYTF

v_gene: TRBV24-1
len: 15
abundance: once
d_gene: TRBD2
j_gene: TRBJ2-7
CDR3nt: TGTGCCACCAGTGACAACGTCGGGGGGAACTACGAGCAGTACTTC
CDR3aa: CATSDNVGGNYEQYF

v_gene: TRBV28
len: 14
abundance: once
d_gene: TRBD2
j_gene: TRBJ2-3
CDR3nt: TGTGCCAGCTGTCTAGCGGGAAGCACAGATACGCAGTATTTT
CDR3aa: CASCLAGSTDTQYF